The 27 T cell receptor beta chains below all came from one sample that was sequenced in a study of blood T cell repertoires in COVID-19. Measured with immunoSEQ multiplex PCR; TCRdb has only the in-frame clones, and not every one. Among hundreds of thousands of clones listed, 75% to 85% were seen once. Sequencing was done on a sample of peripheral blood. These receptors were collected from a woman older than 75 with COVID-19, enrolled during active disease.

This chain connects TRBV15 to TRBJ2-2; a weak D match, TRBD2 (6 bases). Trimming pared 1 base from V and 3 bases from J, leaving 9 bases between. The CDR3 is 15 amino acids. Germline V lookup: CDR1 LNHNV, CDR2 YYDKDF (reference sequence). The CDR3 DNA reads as TGTGCCACCAGCAGAGCGGGGACTTACACCGGGGAGCTGTTTTTT. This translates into CATSRAGTYTGELFF.

CDR3 sequence: CASSLGQGTGTEAFF. The DNA for the CDR3 is TGCGCCAGCAGCTTGGGACAGGGTACGGGCACTGAAGCTTTCTTT. The rearrangement joins TRBV5-1 to TRBJ1-1; 7 bases match TRBD1. V was clipped by 0 bases and J by 4 bases; unmatched bases: 6. The CDR3 covers 15 residues. Germline V gene sequence: CDR1 SGHRS, CDR2 YFSETQ.

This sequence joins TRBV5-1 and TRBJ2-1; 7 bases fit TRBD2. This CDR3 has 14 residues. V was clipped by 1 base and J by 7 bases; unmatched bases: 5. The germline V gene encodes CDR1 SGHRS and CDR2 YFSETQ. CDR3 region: CASSLPSGMNEQFF. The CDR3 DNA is TGCGCCAGCAGCTTGCCCAGCGGGATGAATGAGCAGTTCTTC.

The CDR3 loop reads CASSQTGFEAFF. In nucleotides, the CDR3 is TGCGCCAGCAGCCAAACAGGGTTTGAAGCTTTCTTT. The J gene is TRBJ1-1, the V gene TRBV5-1; maybe TRBD1 (6 bases). The germline gives CDR1 SGHRS, CDR2 YFSETQ. Trimming left V 4 bases short and J 7 bases short, with 11 bases between. This CDR3 is built from 12 residues.

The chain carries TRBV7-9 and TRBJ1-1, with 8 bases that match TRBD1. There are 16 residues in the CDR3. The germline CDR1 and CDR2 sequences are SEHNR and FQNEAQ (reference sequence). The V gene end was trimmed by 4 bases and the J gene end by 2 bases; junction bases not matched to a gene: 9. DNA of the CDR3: TGTGCCAGCAGCTCGGGGGACAGGACCTCCAACACTGAAGCTTTCTTT. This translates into CASSSGDRTSNTEAFF.

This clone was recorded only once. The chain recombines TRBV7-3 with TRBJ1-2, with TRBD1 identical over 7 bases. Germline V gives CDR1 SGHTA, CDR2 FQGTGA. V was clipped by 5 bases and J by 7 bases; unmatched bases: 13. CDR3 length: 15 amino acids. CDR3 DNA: TGTGCCAGCAGCCCCTCGGGACAGATGACGTCTGGCTACACCTTC. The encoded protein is CASSPSGQMTSGYTF. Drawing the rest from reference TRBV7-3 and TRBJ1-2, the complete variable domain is GAGVSQTPSNKVTEKGKYVELRCDPISGHTALYWYRQSLGQGPEFLIYFQGTGAADDSGLPNDRFFAVRPEGSVSTLKIQRTERGDSAVYLCASSPSGQMTSGYTFGSGTRLTVV.

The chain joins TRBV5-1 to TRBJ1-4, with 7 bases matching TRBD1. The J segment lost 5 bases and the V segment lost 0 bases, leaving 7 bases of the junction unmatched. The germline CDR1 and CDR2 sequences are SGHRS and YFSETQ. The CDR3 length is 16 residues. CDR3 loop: CASSLGHGTENEKLFF. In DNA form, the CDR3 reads TGCGCCAGCAGCTTGGGGCATGGGACAGAAAATGAAAAACTGTTTTTT.

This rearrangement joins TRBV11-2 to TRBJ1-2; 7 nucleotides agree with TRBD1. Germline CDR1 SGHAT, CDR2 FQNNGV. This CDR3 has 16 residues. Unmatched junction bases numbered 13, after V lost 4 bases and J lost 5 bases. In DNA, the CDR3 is TGTGCCAGCAGCTCCGGCGACAGGGCGGCCGCATATGGCTACACCTTC. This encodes CASSSGDRAAAYGYTF.

CDR3 nucleotide sequence: TGTGCCAGCAGCCGACAGGAGAAGGGCTACACCTTC. Amino acids: CASSRQEKGYTF. The gene calls are TRBV7-9 and TRBJ1-2; the D gene is possibly TRBD1 (6 bases). Looked up from germline, CDR1 is SEHNR and CDR2 is FQNEAQ (reference sequence). The V gene lost 5 bases and the J gene lost 8 bases, with 12 bases spanning the gap. This CDR3 has 12 residues.

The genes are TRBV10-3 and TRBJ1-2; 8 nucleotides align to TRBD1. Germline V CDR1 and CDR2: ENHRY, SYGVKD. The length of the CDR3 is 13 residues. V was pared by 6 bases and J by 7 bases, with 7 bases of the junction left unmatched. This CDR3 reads CAISLGQGGGYTF. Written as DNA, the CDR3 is TGTGCCATCAGCCTTGGACAGGGCGGTGGCTACACCTTC.

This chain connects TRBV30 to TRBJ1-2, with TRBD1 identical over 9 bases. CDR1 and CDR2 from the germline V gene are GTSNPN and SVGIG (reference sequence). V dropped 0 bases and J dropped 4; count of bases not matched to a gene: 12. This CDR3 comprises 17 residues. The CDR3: CAWSVSGQGIRSYGYTF. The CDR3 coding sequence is TGTGCCTGGAGTGTTTCGGGACAGGGAATCCGTTCCTATGGCTACACCTTC.

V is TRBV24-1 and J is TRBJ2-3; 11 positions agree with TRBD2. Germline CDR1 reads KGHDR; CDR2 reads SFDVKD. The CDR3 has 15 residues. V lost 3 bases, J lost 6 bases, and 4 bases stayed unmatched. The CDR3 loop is CATSDTSGSPDTQYF. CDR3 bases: TGTGCCACCAGTGATACTAGCGGGAGCCCGGATACGCAGTATTTT.

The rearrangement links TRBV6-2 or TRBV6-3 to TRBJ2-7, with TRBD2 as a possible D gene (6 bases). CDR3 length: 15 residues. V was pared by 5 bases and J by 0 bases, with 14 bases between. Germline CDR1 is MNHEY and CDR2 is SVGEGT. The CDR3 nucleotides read TGTGCCAGCAGTATCCGGGGGAGTCCCTCCTACGAGCAGTACTTC. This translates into CASSIRGSPSYEQYF.

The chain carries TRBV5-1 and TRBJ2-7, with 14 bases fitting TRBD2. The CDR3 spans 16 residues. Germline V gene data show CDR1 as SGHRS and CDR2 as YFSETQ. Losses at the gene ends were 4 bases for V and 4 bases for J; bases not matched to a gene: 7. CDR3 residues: CASSETRTSGRYEQYF. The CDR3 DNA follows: TGCGCCAGCAGCGAGACCCGGACTAGCGGGAGGTACGAGCAGTACTTC.

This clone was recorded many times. The chain's CDR3 is CASSPDYQTYEQYF. The CDR3 nucleotides read TGTGCCAGCAGCCCGGACTATCAGACCTACGAGCAGTACTTC. The chain has TRBV5-4 and TRBJ2-7; maybe TRBD2 (6 bases). The CDR3 loop spans 14 amino acids. CDR1 and CDR2 (germline): SGHNT, YYREEE (reference sequence). Trimming shortened V by 4 bases and J by 2 bases, and 13 bases separated the two germline ends.

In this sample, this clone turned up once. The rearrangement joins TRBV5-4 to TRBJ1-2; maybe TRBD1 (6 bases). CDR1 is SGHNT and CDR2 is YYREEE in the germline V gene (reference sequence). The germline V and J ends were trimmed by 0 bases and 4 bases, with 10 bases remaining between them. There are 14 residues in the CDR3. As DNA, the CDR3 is TGTGCCAGCAGCTTGGGGACAGATCTCTATGGCTACACCTTC. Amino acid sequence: CASSLGTDLYGYTF. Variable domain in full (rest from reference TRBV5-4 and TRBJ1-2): ETGVTQSPTHLIKTRGQQVTLRCSSQSGHNTVSWYQQALGQGPQFIFQYYREEENGRGNFPPRFSGLQFPNYSSELNVNALELDDSALYLCASSLGTDLYGYTFGSGTRLTVV.

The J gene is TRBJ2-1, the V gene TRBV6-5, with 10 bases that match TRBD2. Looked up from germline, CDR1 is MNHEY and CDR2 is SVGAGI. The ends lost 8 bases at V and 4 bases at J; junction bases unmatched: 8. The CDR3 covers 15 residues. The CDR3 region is CASGVAGGNYNEQFF. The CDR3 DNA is TGTGCCAGCGGCGTAGCGGGGGGTAATTACAATGAGCAGTTCTTC.

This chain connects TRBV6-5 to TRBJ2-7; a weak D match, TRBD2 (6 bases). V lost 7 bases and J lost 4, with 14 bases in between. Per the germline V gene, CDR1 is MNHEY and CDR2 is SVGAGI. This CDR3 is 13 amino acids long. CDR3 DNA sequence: TGTGCCAGCACCGGCCCAGGGACTTACGAGCAGTACTTC. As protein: CASTGPGTYEQYF.

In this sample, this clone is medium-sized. The chain's CDR3 is CASVGTSFYEQYF. In nucleotides, the CDR3 is TGTGCCAGCGTAGGGACTAGCTTTTACGAGCAGTACTTC. This chain joins TRBV6-5 and TRBJ2-7, with 9 bases identical to TRBD2. Germline V gene lookup returns CDR1 MNHEY and CDR2 SVGAGI. The junction had 6 bases not matched to a gene; V was cut back by 8 bases and J by 4 bases. The CDR3 is 13 amino acids.

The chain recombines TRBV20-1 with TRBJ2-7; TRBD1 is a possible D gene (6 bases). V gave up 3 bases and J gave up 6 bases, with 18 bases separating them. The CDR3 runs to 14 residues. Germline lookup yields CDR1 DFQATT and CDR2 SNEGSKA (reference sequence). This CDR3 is CSASKDGRGGEQYF. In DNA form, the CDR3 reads TGCAGTGCTAGTAAGGATGGCAGGGGTGGCGAGCAGTACTTC.

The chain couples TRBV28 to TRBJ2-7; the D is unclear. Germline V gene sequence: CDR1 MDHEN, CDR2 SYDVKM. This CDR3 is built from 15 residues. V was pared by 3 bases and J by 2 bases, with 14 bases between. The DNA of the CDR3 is TGTGCCAGCAGTTTGAGTTCAATGTACCCCTACGAGCAGTACTTC. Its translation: CASSLSSMYPYEQYF.

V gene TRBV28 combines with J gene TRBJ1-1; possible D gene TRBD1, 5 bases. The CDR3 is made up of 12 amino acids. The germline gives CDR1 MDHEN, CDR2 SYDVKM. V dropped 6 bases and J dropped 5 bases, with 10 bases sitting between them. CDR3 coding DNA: TGTGCCAGCAGAGCAGGGTGGACTGAAGCTTTCTTT. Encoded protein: CASRAGWTEAFF.

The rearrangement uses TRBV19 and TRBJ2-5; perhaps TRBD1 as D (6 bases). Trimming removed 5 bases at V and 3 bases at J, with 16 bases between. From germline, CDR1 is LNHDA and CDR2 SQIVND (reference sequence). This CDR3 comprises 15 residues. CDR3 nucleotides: TGTGCCAGTAGTCCTCGGACAGCCACCGAAGAGACCCAGTACTTC. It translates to CASSPRTATEETQYF. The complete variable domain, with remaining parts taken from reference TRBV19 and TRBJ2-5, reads DGGITQSPKYLFRKEGQNVTLSCEQNLNHDAMYWYRQDPGQGLRLIYYSQIVNDFQKGDIAEGYSVSREKKESFPLTVTSAQKNPTAFYLCASSPRTATEETQYFGPGTRLLVL.

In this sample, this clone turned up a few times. CDR3: CASSLVWGGDYGYTF. DNA for the CDR3: TGCGCCAGCAGCTTGGTGTGGGGAGGGGACTATGGCTACACCTTC. The chain uses TRBV5-1 and TRBJ1-2, with D perhaps TRBD1 (5 bases). V lost 0 bases, J lost 3 bases, and 12 bases lay in between. The CDR3 consists of 15 residues. CDR1 is SGHRS, CDR2 YFSETQ, per germline.

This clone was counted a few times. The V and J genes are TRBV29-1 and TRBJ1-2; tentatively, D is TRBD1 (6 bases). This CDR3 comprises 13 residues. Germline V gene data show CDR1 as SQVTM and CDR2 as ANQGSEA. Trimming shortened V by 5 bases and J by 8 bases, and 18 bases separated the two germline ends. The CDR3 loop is CSVSQGGGSGYTF. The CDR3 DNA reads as TGCAGCGTTTCCCAAGGGGGAGGGAGCGGCTACACCTTC.

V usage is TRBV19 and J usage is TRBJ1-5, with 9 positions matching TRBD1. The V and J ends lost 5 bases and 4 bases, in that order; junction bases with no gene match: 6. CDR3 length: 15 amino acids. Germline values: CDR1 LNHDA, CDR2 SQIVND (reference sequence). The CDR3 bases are TGTGCCAGTAGTCATGGGGACAGGGCTAATCAGCCCCAGCATTTT. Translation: CASSHGDRANQPQHF.

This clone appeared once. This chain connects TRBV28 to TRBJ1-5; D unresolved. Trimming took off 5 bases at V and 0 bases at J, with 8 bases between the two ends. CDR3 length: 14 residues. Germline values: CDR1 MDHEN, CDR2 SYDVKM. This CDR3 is CASSEGGSNQPQHF. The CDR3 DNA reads TGTGCCAGCAGTGAGGGCGGTAGCAATCAGCCCCAGCATTTT.